Listed below are T cell receptor beta chains from one sample, sequenced in a study of cytotoxic CD8 clonotypes in ibrutinib-treated CLL. The table came from immunoSEQ multiplex PCR; TCRdb's copy has only in-frame clones and leaves some out. Seen here are around 250,000 clones, 70% observed once, and the top ten hold about 16%. Sequenced here: PBMCs, sampled after 24 months of ibrutinib treatment. The receptors shown here come from a human donor with chronic lymphocytic leukemia. Each CDR3 is given with its conserved first and last residue. A D gene is named only where the DNA matches it firmly. Not every row has a clone size; where given, it reads once, few, many or a size class.

>TRBJ2-4|TRBV28|NA|NA
TGTGCCAGCAGTTTAAGTGGTAACATTCAGTACTTC
CASSLSGNIQYF
>TRBJ2-1|TRBV7-3|NA|few
TGTGCCAGCAGCTTTGGGAGTGAGCAGTTCTTC
CASSFGSEQFF
>TRBJ1-1|TRBV9|NA|NA
TGTGCCAGCAGCGTAGTCGGGCTAAAGGGGGAGGGCACTGAAGCTTTCTTT
CASSVVGLKGEGTEAFF
>TRBJ2-7|TRBV7-9|TRBD1|NA
TGTGCCAGCAGCACGGCAGGACAGGGGGTGGGAGAGCAGTACTTC
CASSTAGQGVGEQYF
>TRBJ2-7|TRBV7-9|NA|NA
TGTGCCAGCAGCTTAGGTGTCAGACCCTACGAGCAGTACTTC
CASSLGVRPYEQYF
>TRBJ2-3|TRBV7-3|NA|few
TGTGCCAGCAGCTTACAGACTGGGACGGATACGCAGTATTTT
CASSLQTGTDTQYF
>TRBJ2-7|TRBV4-1|TRBD2|NA
TGCGCCAGCAGTGGAAGTGACGCGGGAGCATACGAGCAGTACTTC
CASSGSDAGAYEQYF
>TRBJ1-2|TRBV6-5|NA|NA
TGTGCCAGCAGAGGAGAGGGTTTAGCAAACTATGGCTACACCTTC
CASRGEGLANYGYTF
>TRBJ2-5|TRBV11-2|TRBD1|NA
TGTGCCAGCAGCTTAGAGAGGGGGCAGGGGACCCAGTACTTC
CASSLERGQGTQYF
>TRBJ2-7|TRBV7-9|TRBD2|NA
TGTGCCAGCAGCTCCGAGCGGGCTAGCGGGAGCTACGAGCAGTACTTC
CASSSERASGSYEQYF
>TRBJ2-1|TRBV4-2|NA|NA
TGTGCCAGCAGCCCCCTGGACCAGTCCCAAGAGCAGTTCTTC
CASSPLDQSQEQFF
>TRBJ2-7|TRBV28|TRBD1|NA
TGTGCCAGCAGTCGGACAGGAAAAAGCTCCTACGAGCAGTACTTC
CASSRTGKSSYEQYF
>TRBJ1-2|TRBV28|NA|few
TGTGCCAGCGCTCAAGGACCTATCTATGGCTACACCTTC
CASAQGPIYGYTF
>TRBJ1-5|TRBV7-2|TRBD1|NA
TGTGCCAGCAGGAACCCAGGGGGCAGCAATCAGCCCCAGCATTTT
CASRNPGGSNQPQHF
>TRBJ2-1|TRBV5-1|NA|NA
TGCGCCAGCAGCTTGGACCCCCGCCCTCATATTCAAAGTCGGGATGAGCAGTTCTTC
CASSLDPRPHIQSRDEQFF
>TRBJ2-3|TRBV7-8|NA|NA
TGTGCCAGCAGCTTAGCTAATCCAGATACGCAGTATTTT
CASSLANPDTQYF
>TRBJ2-1|TRBV11-2|NA|NA
TGTGCCAGCAGCTCGACAGTAAGCTCCTACAATGAGCAGTTCTTC
CASSSTVSSYNEQFF
>TRBJ2-3|TRBV28|NA|NA
TGTGCCAGCAGTACCCCTGCTGTTCATACGCAGTATTTT
CASSTPAVHTQYF
>TRBJ1-5|TRBV28|NA|NA
TGTGCCAGCAGTTTGGTGGATCTATATCAGCCCCAGCATTTT
CASSLVDLYQPQHF
>TRBJ2-3|TRBV4-2|TRBD2|NA
TGTGCCAGCAGCCAAACCATTCTAGCGGGAAGCACAGATACGCAGTATTTT
CASSQTILAGSTDTQYF
>TRBJ1-5|TRBV30|TRBD1|NA
TGTGCCTGGACCACAGGGGGAAGGCAGCCCCAGCATTTT
CAWTTGGRQPQHF
>TRBJ1-2|TRBV30|NA|few
TGTGCCTGGAGTGTAACGGGGTCGGGAGGCTACACCTTC
CAWSVTGSGGYTF
>TRBJ1-1|TRBV5-4|NA|few
TGTGCCAGCAGCCCTAAACACGGCGGGACTGAAGCTTTCTTT
CASSPKHGGTEAFF
>TRBJ2-5|TRBV7-2|TRBD1|NA
TGTGCCAGCAGCTTCGCAGGACAGGGGCCGAGGGAGACCCAGTACTTC
CASSFAGQGPRETQYF
>TRBJ1-4|TRBV18|NA|NA
TGTGCCAGCTCGTACCAAGACGGAGGTATACTGTTTTTT
CASSYQDGGILFF
>TRBJ2-5|TRBV7-7|NA|once
TGTGCTAGCAGCTTACTGTACCAAGAGACCCAGTACTTC
CASSLLYQETQYF
>TRBJ1-5|TRBV4-3|NA|NA
TGCGCCAGCAGCTCACAGGAAGGTCAGCCCCAGCATTTT
CASSSQEGQPQHF
>TRBJ1-2|TRBV27|TRBD1|few
TGTGCCAGCAGTCCGGGACAGCTCTATGGCTACACCTTC
CASSPGQLYGYTF
>TRBJ1-1|TRBV29-1|NA|few
TGCAGCGTTGAAGAAGGGAACGGAGAAGCTTTCTTT
CSVEEGNGEAFF
>TRBJ2-5|TRBV27|TRBD2|NA
TGTGCCAGCAGTCCTAGCGGGAACATAGAGACCCAGTACTTC
CASSPSGNIETQYF
>TRBJ2-2|TRBV29-1|TRBD1|NA
TGCAGCGTTGAAGGACACAGGGGGCGACGCACCGGGGAGCTGTTTTTT
CSVEGHRGRRTGELFF
>TRBJ2-3|TRBV27|TRBD2|once
TGTGCCAGCAGCCCAACGACTAGCGGGGGCACAGATACGCAGTATTTT
CASSPTTSGGTDTQYF
>TRBJ2-3|TRBV7-2|NA|few
TGTGCCAGCAGCGAGTTGGGGGGAGGAGTAGATACGCAGTATTTT
CASSELGGGVDTQYF
>TRBJ1-1|TRBV13|NA|NA
TGTGCCAGCAGCTTAGTACATTCGAACACTGAAGCTTTCTTT
CASSLVHSNTEAFF
>TRBJ2-5|TRBV18|TRBD1|NA
TGTGCCAGCTCACCACCGGTGCTCGGACAGGGTATCGAGACCCAGTACTTC
CASSPPVLGQGIETQYF
>TRBJ1-2|TRBV18|TRBD1|NA
TGTGCCAGCTCGACGGACAGGGTAGGCGGCTACACCTTC
CASSTDRVGGYTF
>TRBJ2-3|TRBV29-1|TRBD2|NA
TGCAGCGCCGTCCCCCTAGCGGGAGGTCCAGATACGCAGTATTTT
CSAVPLAGGPDTQYF
>TRBJ2-1|TRBV29-1|NA|NA
TGCAGCGTTGAAGGGAGCTCCTACAATGAGCAGTTCTTC
CSVEGSSYNEQFF
>TRBJ2-6|TRBV5-4|NA|NA
TGTGCCAGCAGCGGGGGCTCTGGGGCCAACGTCCTGACTTTC
CASSGGSGANVLTF
>TRBJ2-7|TRBV13|NA|NA
TGTGCCAGCAGCGAACCACCTGGCAGGGGTTCCTACGAGCAGTACTTC
CASSEPPGRGSYEQYF
>TRBJ2-3|TRBV4-3|NA|few
TGCGCCAGCAGCCAGGACCCAGAGTCAGATACGCAGTATTTT
CASSQDPESDTQYF
>TRBJ2-7|TRBV18|NA|NA
TGTGCCAGCTCACCAGGTGCAGGGGCCGGGGAAGAGCAGTACTTC
CASSPGAGAGEEQYF
>TRBJ2-7|TRBV2|NA|once
TGTGCCAGCACCCAGGGGACAACCCCTTACGAGCAGTACTTC
CASTQGTTPYEQYF
>TRBJ1-5|TRBV6-1|TRBD1|few
TGTGCCAGCAGTGGACAGGGGCTGGTGGAGCCCCAGCATTTT
CASSGQGLVEPQHF
>TRBJ2-2|TRBV20-1|NA|NA
TGCAGTGCTAGAGGGGGCGGGGAGCTGTTTTTT
CSARGGGELFF
>TRBJ2-1|TRBV19|TRBD2|NA
TGTGCCAGTAATCCCAGCGGGAGGGCCGGGTATGAGCAGTTCTTC
CASNPSGRAGYEQFF
>TRBJ2-7|TRBV5-6|NA|few
TGTGCCAGCAGCTTGGGGGGCAGATTCACCTACGAGCAGTACTTC
CASSLGGRFTYEQYF
>TRBJ2-1|TRBV28|NA|NA
TGTGCCAGCAGTTTCCCCAACGATCACAATGAGCAGTTCTTC
CASSFPNDHNEQFF
>TRBJ2-7|TRBV28|TRBD2|NA
TGTGCCAGCAGTGCGGGGGTGTACGAGCAGTACTTC
CASSAGVYEQYF